This TCR beta chain is drawn from a study of early T cells in non-severe SARS-CoV-2 infection (dated by TCRdb to 2020 to 2022). Regarding the study in general: Because TCR sequencing relied on bulk RNA taken from unsorted whole blood, pairing of alpha and beta chains was not possible.

On the study overall, not on this receptor specifically: VDJdb matching was skewed toward anti-spike CD8 responses and likely underestimated virus-specific expansions by missing private and CD4 specificities.

A case-control design nested within a healthcare worker cohort in London, UK, was used, with weekly nasopharyngeal swab PCR tests and blood sampling performed. Healthcare workers were recruited during the week of the UK lockdown, between 23 and 31 March 2020, and followed weekly for up to 16 weeks. Libraries were made using 5' RACE. The sample was run on a NextSeq 500. The TCR library protocol attached unique molecular identifiers to individual cDNA molecules to correct for sequencing error and PCR bias. Sequencing covered both TCR alpha and beta chains, and within each sample the abundances of alpha and beta sequences were tightly co-correlated. In the authors' own workflow: Decombinator V4 was used to perform V gene, J gene and CDR3 annotation of TCR sequences. Expanded TCRs were defined as changing significantly between any two time points under a Poisson model with p below 0.0001. TCR abundances were normalised to the total number of TCRs sequenced per sample and expressed as counts per million. MAIT TCRs were defined by TRAV1-2 paired with TRAJ12, TRAJ20 or TRAJ33, and iNKT TCRs by TRAV10 paired with TRAJ18. VDJdb, accessed 1 November 2021, was searched for CMV, EBV and SARS-CoV-2 annotated TCRs, excluding TCRs annotated for multiple antigens. TCRdb took the public reads, trimmed them with fastp at Q25, ran MiXCR for clone calling and kept in-frame beta chains. Rows with one shared CDR3 protein collapse into an entry with the most common genes and DNA. It is TCRdb's table, rather than the study itself, that gives the V and J calls and clone size. In this sample the table shows 80,000 to 95,000 distinct CDR3 sequences, approximately 14% of which occur a single time. The ten biggest clones cover 1.4% of the sample.

This clonotype appeared many times. Its antigen is unknown. No much larger clonotype is one base removed from it; base qualities were not supplied. The CDR3 goes from the cysteine to the phenylalanine over 18 residues. The entry retains the CDR3 DNA only, 54 bases that are in frame from base 1. Reading the germline V gene gives CDR1 SQVTM and CDR2 ANQGSEA. V is shortened by 4 bases, J by 3 bases, and the region joining them spans 26 bases. The chain joins TRBV29-1 to TRBJ2-3, with no reliable assignment of the D segment. The sequencing sample was made of whole blood. The clonotype comes from an adult who was a healthcare worker with PCR-confirmed SARS-CoV-2 infection or an uninfected control (not recorded which). The CDR3 sequence is CSVALRFFQTSGTDTQYF. The sequenced DNA is TGCAGCGTTGCCTTACGGTTTTTTCAGACCTCAGGTACAGATACGCAGTATTTT.